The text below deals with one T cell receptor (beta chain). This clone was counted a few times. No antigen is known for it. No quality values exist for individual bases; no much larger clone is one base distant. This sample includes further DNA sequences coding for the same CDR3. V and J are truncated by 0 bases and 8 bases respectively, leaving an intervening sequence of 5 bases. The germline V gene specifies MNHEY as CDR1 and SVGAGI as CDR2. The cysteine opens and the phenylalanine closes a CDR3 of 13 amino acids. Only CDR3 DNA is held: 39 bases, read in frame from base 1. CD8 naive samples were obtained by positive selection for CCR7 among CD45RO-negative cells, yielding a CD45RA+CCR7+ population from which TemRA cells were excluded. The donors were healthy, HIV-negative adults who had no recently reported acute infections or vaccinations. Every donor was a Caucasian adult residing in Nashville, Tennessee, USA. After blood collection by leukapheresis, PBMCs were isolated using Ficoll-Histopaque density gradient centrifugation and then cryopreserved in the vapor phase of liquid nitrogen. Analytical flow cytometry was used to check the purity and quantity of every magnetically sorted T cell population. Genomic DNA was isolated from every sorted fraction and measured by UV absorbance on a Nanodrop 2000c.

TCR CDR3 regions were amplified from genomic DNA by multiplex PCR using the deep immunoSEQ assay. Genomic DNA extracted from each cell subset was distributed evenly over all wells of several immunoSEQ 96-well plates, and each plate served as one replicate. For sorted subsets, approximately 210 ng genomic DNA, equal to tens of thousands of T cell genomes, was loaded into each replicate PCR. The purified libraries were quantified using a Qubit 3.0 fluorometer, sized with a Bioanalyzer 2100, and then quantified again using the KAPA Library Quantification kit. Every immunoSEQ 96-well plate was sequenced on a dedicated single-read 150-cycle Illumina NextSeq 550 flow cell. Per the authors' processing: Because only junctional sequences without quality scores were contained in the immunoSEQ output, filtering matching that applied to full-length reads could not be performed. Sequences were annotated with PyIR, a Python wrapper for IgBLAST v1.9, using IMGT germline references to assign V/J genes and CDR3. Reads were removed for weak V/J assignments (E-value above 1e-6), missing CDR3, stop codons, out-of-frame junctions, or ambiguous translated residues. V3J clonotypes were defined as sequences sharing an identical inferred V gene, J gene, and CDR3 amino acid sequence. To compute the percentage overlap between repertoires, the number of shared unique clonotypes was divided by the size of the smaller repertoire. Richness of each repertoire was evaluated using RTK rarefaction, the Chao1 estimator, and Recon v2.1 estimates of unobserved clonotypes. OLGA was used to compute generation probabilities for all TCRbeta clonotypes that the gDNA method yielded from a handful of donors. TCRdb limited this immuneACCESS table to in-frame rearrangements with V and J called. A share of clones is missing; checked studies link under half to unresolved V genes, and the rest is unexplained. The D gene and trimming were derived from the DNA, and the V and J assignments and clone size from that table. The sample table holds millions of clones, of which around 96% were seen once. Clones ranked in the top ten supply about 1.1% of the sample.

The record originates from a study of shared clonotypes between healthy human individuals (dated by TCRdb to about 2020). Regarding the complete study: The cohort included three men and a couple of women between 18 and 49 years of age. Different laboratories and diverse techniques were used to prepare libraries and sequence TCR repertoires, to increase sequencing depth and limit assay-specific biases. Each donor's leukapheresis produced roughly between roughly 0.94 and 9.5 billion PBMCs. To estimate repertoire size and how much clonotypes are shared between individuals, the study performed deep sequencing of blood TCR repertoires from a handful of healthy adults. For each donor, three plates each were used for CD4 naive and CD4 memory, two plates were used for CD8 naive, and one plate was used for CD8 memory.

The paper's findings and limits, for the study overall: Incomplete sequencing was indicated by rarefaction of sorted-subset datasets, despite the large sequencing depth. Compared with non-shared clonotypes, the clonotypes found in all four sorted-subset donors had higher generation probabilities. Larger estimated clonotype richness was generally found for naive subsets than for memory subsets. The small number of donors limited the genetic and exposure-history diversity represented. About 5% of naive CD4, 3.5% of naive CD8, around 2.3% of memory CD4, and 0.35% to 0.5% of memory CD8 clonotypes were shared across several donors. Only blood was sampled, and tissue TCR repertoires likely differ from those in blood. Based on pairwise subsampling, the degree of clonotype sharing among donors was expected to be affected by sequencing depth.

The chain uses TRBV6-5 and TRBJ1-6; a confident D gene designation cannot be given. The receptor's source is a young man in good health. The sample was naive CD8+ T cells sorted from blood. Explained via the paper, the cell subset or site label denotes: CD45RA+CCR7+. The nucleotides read TGTGCCAGCAGTTACTCCGGGGATTCACCCCTCCACTTT. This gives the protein CASSYSGDSPLHF.